This is a list of T cell receptor beta chains from one sample in a study of tumor T cells in aggressive B-cell lymphoma. Sequencing was performed with immunoSEQ multiplex PCR; in TCRdb, only in-frame clones are kept and a portion is missing. Of about 4,900 clones listed, roughly 84% are singletons. Sequencing used tumor tissue. The receptor set was obtained from an adult with diffuse large B cell lymphoma. CDR3s include the opening cysteine and the closing phenylalanine or tryptophan. Fields, in order: D gene, V gene, clone size, J gene, CDR3 DNA, CDR3 protein. The D gene is left open where the match is weak. The listing skips clone size in some rows; elsewhere it reads once, few, many or a size class.

TRBD1	TRBV29-1	NA	TRBJ2-5	TGCAGCGTTGTGGGGACAGGGGCCCACCAAGAGACCCAGTACTTC	CSVVGTGAHQETQYF
TRBD2	TRBV10-2	NA	TRBJ2-2	TGCGCCAGCCAATTAAAACCGGGACTAGCGGGGACGAACACCGGGGAGCTGTTTTTT	CASQLKPGLAGTNTGELFF
NA	TRBV4-3	NA	TRBJ2-2	TGCGCCAGCAGTCAAGACAGGTTTACCGGGGAGCTGTTTTTT	CASSQDRFTGELFF
NA	TRBV19	NA	TRBJ2-3	TGTGCCAGTAGTATCCATTCAGATACGCAGTATTTT	CASSIHSDTQYF
NA	TRBV4-2	once	TRBJ1-6	TGTGCCAGCAGCCAAGACAGTTATAATTCACCCCTCCACTTT	CASSQDSYNSPLHF
NA	TRBV5-4	NA	TRBJ2-7	TGTGCCAGCAGCGAAGGACAGACTACCTCCTACGAGCAGTACTTC	CASSEGQTTSYEQYF
NA	TRBV28	NA	TRBJ1-1	TGTGCCAGCAGGAAGAGGGGGGAGGGGGAAGCTTTCTTT	CASRKRGEGEAFF
NA	TRBV7-3	NA	TRBJ2-7	TGTGCCAGCAGCTTAACCGGGTCCTCCTACGAGCAGTACTTC	CASSLTGSSYEQYF
TRBD1	TRBV6-4	few	TRBJ2-1	TGTGCCAGCAGTGGCGGGACAGGGGGCAGGCAGTTCTTC	CASSGGTGGRQFF
NA	TRBV19	NA	TRBJ1-1	TGTGCCAGTATGAGAAGAATGAACACTGAAGCTTTCTTT	CASMRRMNTEAFF
TRBD2	TRBV5-1	NA	TRBJ2-2	TGCGCCAGCAGCTTGGGGGAGCGGGGACTTAACACCGGGGAGCTGTTTTTT	CASSLGERGLNTGELFF